This is a list of T cell receptor beta chains from one sample in a study of blood T cell repertoires in COVID-19. Only in-frame clones appear in the TCRdb table, and some are missing; sequencing was by immunoSEQ multiplex PCR. The sample records 75,000 to 80,000 clones, just over 85% being singletons. The sample consisted of peripheral blood. The receptors here all came from a human donor in a cohort sampled during active COVID-19. Each CDR3 is given with its conserved first and last residue. The D gene is left open where the match is weak. Size values are once, few and many counts, or a class for expanded clones, and some rows have none.

TRBJ2-3 - TRBD1 TRBV7-3 TGTGCCAGCAGCCTAGGACAGGGCAGGGATACGCAGTATTTT CASSLGQGRDTQYF
TRBJ2-3 - - TRBV29-1 TGCAGCGTTGGTGGCGGGGGCAGCACAGATACGCAGTATTTT CSVGGGGSTDTQYF
TRBJ2-7 - - TRBV19 TGTGCCAGTAGTATTCAGGCCTTCTACGAGCAGTACTTC CASSIQAFYEQYF
TRBJ2-2 - TRBD2 TRBV7-2 TGTGCCAGCAGCTCCAGAAAAGGGGCGGGAGGCAACACCGGGGAGCTGTTTTTT CASSSRKGAGGNTGELFF
TRBJ2-3 - TRBD2 TRBV3-1/TRBV3-2 TGTGCCAGCAGCCCGTACTCCAGCGGGATCAGCACAGATACGCAGTATTTT CASSPYSSGISTDTQYF
TRBJ2-5 - - TRBV6-1 TGTGCCAGCAGTGAAGTCGGGGTCGGGGAGACCCAGTACTTC CASSEVGVGETQYF
TRBJ2-3 - TRBD2 TRBV3-1/TRBV3-2 TGTGCCAGCACCTTCGGGGGTAGCGGGAGGGGATCAGATACGCAGTATTTT CASTFGGSGRGSDTQYF
TRBJ2-3 - - TRBV24-1 TGTGCCACAAGAGCCGGGGAATATAGCACAGATACGCAGTATTTT CATRAGEYSTDTQYF
TRBJ2-3 - - TRBV2 TGTGCCAGCCTTGAGGGAAACACAGATACGCAGTATTTT CASLEGNTDTQYF
TRBJ2-2 - - TRBV7-2 TGTGCCAGCAGCTTCGGGGTGGGAGCCGGGGAGCTGTTTTTT CASSFGVGAGELFF
TRBJ2-1 - TRBD2 TRBV9 TGTGCCAGCAAGAAAGCGGGAGGTAGCGATGAGCAGTTCTTC CASKKAGGSDEQFF
TRBJ2-2 few TRBD1 TRBV7-2 TGTGCCAGCAGCTTATCCGGACAGGTCTCCGGGGAGCTGTTTTTT CASSLSGQVSGELFF
TRBJ1-1 - - TRBV7-9 TGTGCCAGCGCTGGGGGCTTAATGAACACTGAAGCTTTCTTT CASAGGLMNTEAFF
TRBJ2-3 - - TRBV6-2/TRBV6-3 TGTGCCAGCAACCCCGAGGGGGGCACAGATACGCAGTATTTT CASNPEGGTDTQYF
TRBJ2-5 - - TRBV19 TGTGCCAGTAATGAAGCGGGCCCTCGGGAGACCCAGTACTTC CASNEAGPRETQYF
TRBJ2-3 few - TRBV18 TGTGCCAGCTCACCAGGTACGGAGGGCACCACAGATACGCAGTATTTT CASSPGTEGTTDTQYF
TRBJ2-7 - TRBD1 TRBV5-1 TGCGCCAGCAGCTTGGGGGGGACAGCTCTATACGAGCAGTACTTC CASSLGGTALYEQYF
TRBJ2-2 - - TRBV30 TGTGCCTGGACTCCCCGCGGGAACGGGGAGCTGTTTTTT CAWTPRGNGELFF